This entry lists 27 T cell receptor beta chains sequenced from one sample in a study of cytomegalovirus exposure and HLA in healthy donors. The method was immunoSEQ multiplex PCR; TCRdb's version includes in-frame clones alone and lacks a portion of them. The data contain 100,000 to 150,000 clones, around 90% of them singletons. Sequenced input: PBMCs. These receptors came from a woman aged 18-30 years in good health and CMV-seronegative.

The CDR3 DNA sequence: TGCGCCAGCAGCCCGACAGGGGAATTTGGCTACACCTTC. Its translation: CASSPTGEFGYTF. V gene TRBV5-1 combines with J gene TRBJ1-2; TRBD1 matches 8 bases. J gave up 7 bases and V 4 bases, and 6 bases lay outside the gene matches. From germline, CDR1 is SGHRS and CDR2 YFSETQ. The CDR3 length is 13 residues.

This chain uses TRBV2 with TRBJ1-5; TRBD1 is a possible D gene (6 bases). V was shortened by 1 base and J by 2 bases, with 15 bases between the two germline ends. CDR3 length: 17 amino acids. Germline CDR1 and CDR2: SNHLY and FYNNEI. CDR3 DNA sequence: TGTGCCAGCAGTGAAGGGGGGAAGGGGGACGGCAATCAGCCCCAGCATTTT. It codes for CASSEGGKGDGNQPQHF.

V is TRBV29-1 and J is TRBJ2-2; TRBD1 matches 8 bases. Germline CDR1 and CDR2: SQVTM and ANQGSEA. Trimming cost V 1 base and J 4 bases; bases outside gene matches: 8. The CDR3 has 16 amino acids. Here the CDR3 DNA reads TGCAGCGTTGAAGCTGGGCAGGGGGCGATCACCGGGGAGCTGTTTTTT. As protein: CSVEAGQGAITGELFF.

CDR3 in amino acids: CASSPSRGYEQFF. CDR3 sequence (DNA): TGTGCCAGCAGCCCCTCCAGGGGGTATGAGCAGTTCTTC. This chain connects TRBV7-9 to TRBJ2-1; 7 bases are shared with TRBD1. V was pared by 5 bases and J by 8 bases, with 6 bases of the junction left unmatched. The CDR3 sequence is 13 residues long. CDR1 and CDR2 from the germline V gene are SEHNR and FQNEAQ (reference sequence).

This chain joins TRBV4-1 and TRBJ2-7; TRBD1 might be the D (6 bases). Trimming pared 6 bases from V and 1 base from J, leaving 10 bases between. In germline, CDR1 is MGHRA, CDR2 YSYEKL. This CDR3 spans 13 amino acids. The CDR3 protein is CASRRTGSYEQYF. The CDR3 bases are TGCGCCAGCAGGCGAACAGGGTCCTACGAGCAGTACTTC.

The V and J genes are TRBV7-8 and TRBJ1-4; TRBD1 agrees at 7 bases. This CDR3 region has 19 residues. Germline values: CDR1 SGHVS, CDR2 FQNEAQ. V trimming: 5 bases; J trimming: 3 bases; junction bases outside the gene matches: 18. CDR3 protein: CASSVHRGVSSWANEKLFF. DNA of the CDR3: TGTGCCAGCAGCGTACACAGGGGCGTATCCAGTTGGGCTAATGAAAAACTGTTTTTT.

The V call is TRBV11-3, the J call TRBJ1-4, with 10 bases that match TRBD1. The CDR3 sequence is 17 residues long. Trimming removed 4 bases from V and 2 bases from J; junction bases left unmatched: 7. Germline CDR1 reads SGHNT; CDR2 reads YENEEA. CDR3 nucleotide sequence: TGTGCCAGCAGCTCGAGACAGGGGGCGGACACTAATGAAAAACTGTTTTTT. The encoded protein is CASSSRQGADTNEKLFF.

This clone showed up just a few times. This chain links TRBV30 with TRBJ1-1; 8 bases line up with TRBD1. Trimming at V came to 3 bases and at J to 4 bases, leaving 7 bases not matched to a gene. The CDR3 is 14 amino acids. The germline V gene has CDR1 GTSNPN and CDR2 SVGIG (reference sequence). This CDR3 reads CAWREPTGGTEAFF. The CDR3 DNA is TGTGCCTGGAGGGAGCCCACAGGGGGCACTGAAGCTTTCTTT.

The table lists this clone with a count of one. The rearrangement uses TRBV4-2 and TRBJ1-4; weak D call: TRBD1 (6 bases). CDR1 and CDR2 from the germline V gene are LGHNA and YNFKEQ. The CDR3 runs to 16 residues. Trimming took 1 base from V and 3 from J, leaving 12 bases between them. In nucleotides, the CDR3 is TGTGCCAGCAGCCAAGTTTGGGGGCTAGCTAATGAAAAACTGTTTTTT. Protein sequence: CASSQVWGLANEKLFF.

The V call is TRBV28, the J call TRBJ1-2; D might be TRBD1 (6 bases). The germline V and J ends were trimmed by 3 bases and 3 bases, with 11 bases remaining between them. From germline, CDR1 is MDHEN and CDR2 SYDVKM. The CDR3 covers 14 residues. The CDR3: CASSLRTADYGYTF. DNA of the CDR3: TGTGCCAGCAGTTTGCGGACAGCTGACTATGGCTACACCTTC.

The J gene is TRBJ1-2, the V gene TRBV5-1; 7 positions match TRBD1. The germline gives CDR1 SGHRS, CDR2 YFSETQ. The CDR3 sequence is 15 residues long. Trimming took 8 bases from V and 1 from J; bases not matched to a gene: 11. Here the CDR3 reads CASAPGQPINYGYTF. The CDR3 DNA reads as TGCGCCAGTGCTCCGGGACAGCCGATTAACTATGGCTACACCTTC.

The chain combines TRBV2 with TRBJ2-7; 11 bases are a match to TRBD1. Per germline, CDR1 SNHLY and CDR2 FYNNEI. V was pared by 11 bases and J by 5 bases, with 5 bases of the junction left unmatched. The length of the CDR3 is 12 residues. The CDR3 sequence is CAGRDRGDEQYF. The CDR3 DNA is TGTGCCGGCCGGGACAGGGGGGACGAGCAGTACTTC.

The chain employs TRBV6-1 and TRBJ1-4; 7 nucleotides agree with TRBD1. J lost 7 bases, V lost 4 bases, and 9 bases had no gene match. Germline CDR1 is MNHNS and CDR2 is SASEGT. This CDR3 region has 15 residues. For the CDR3, the DNA is TGTGCCAGCAGTGTCACAGGGGCTGATGCTGAAAAACTGTTTTTT. Translated, it gives CASSVTGADAEKLFF.

The chain is built from TRBV5-5 and TRBJ2-2; D not certain. The CDR3 covers 11 residues. Germline V lookup: CDR1 SGHKS, CDR2 YYEKEE (reference sequence). Trimming removed 7 bases from V and 6 bases from J, with 7 bases in between. CDR3 sequence reads: CASLFAGELFF. CDR3 sequence (DNA): TGTGCCAGCCTGTTTGCCGGGGAGCTGTTTTTT.

CDR3 amino acids: CASSEQGARNYGYTF. CDR3 DNA sequence: TGCGCCAGCAGTGAGCAGGGGGCGCGGAACTATGGCTACACCTTC. The chain links TRBV10-2 to TRBJ1-2; 8 nucleotides match TRBD1. The germline V gene encodes CDR1 WSHSY and CDR2 SAAADI. This CDR3 region has 15 residues. The V segment lost 2 bases and the J segment 2 bases; nucleotides outside the gene matches: 4.

As to this clone: This sample includes further DNA sequences coding for the same CDR3. The rearrangement links TRBV19 to TRBJ2-7; 9 bases match TRBD2. Germline V gene lookup returns CDR1 LNHDA and CDR2 SQIVND (reference sequence). CDR3 length equals 13 residues. V lost 5 bases, J lost 2 bases, and 1 base stayed unmatched. Written as DNA, the CDR3 is TGTGCCAGTAGTGTAGCGGGAGCCTACGAGCAGTACTTC. Amino acids: CASSVAGAYEQYF.

The rearrangement links TRBV29-1 to TRBJ1-2, with 10 bases matching TRBD1. This CDR3 has 14 amino acids. With V trimmed by 4 bases and J by 3 bases, 5 bases remained unmatched. Per the germline V gene, CDR1 is SQVTM and CDR2 is ANQGSEA. The CDR3 region has the DNA TGCAGCGTTGCGACAGGGGGCGGTGACTATGGCTACACCTTC. Residues: CSVATGGGDYGYTF.

This chain joins TRBV5-4 and TRBJ2-3, with TRBD1 matching 8 bases. This CDR3 has 16 residues. V gave up 3 bases and J gave up 2 bases; unmatched junction bases: 8. Per the germline V gene, CDR1 is SGHNT and CDR2 is YYREEE (reference sequence). CDR3 in DNA: TGTGCCAGCAGCTCTCGACAGGGGTCTTACACAGATACGCAGTATTTT. This sequence encodes CASSSRQGSYTDTQYF.

This clone showed up just a few times. The chain recombines TRBV27 with TRBJ1-1, with 8 bases matching TRBD1. Trimming at V came to 5 bases and at J to 11 bases, leaving 13 bases not matched to a gene. The CDR3 is 14 amino acids. The germline V gene has CDR1 MNHEY and CDR2 SMNVEV (reference sequence). This chain's CDR3 is CASSPWTGSVGAFF. CDR3 in DNA: TGTGCCAGCAGTCCTTGGACAGGGAGCGTCGGGGCTTTCTTT.

Written as DNA, the CDR3 is TGTGCCAGTAGTTTGAGGGGGATTGACACAGATACGCAGTATTTT. It specifies CASSLRGIDTDTQYF. The J gene is TRBJ2-3, the V gene TRBV19; the D gene is possibly TRBD1 (6 bases). Between the trimmed V and J ends, which lost 5 bases and 2 bases, there was a span of 14 bases. Germline CDR1 is LNHDA and CDR2 is SQIVND (reference sequence). The CDR3 spans 15 residues.

The rearrangement links TRBV9 to TRBJ2-7, with 9 bases matching TRBD1. From germline, CDR1 is SGDLS and CDR2 YYNGEE. V lost 0 bases and J lost 4; bases outside the gene matches: 8. There are 16 residues in the CDR3. The CDR3 protein is CASSVADTGGQYEQYF. CDR3 in DNA: TGTGCCAGCAGCGTAGCAGACACAGGGGGCCAATACGAGCAGTACTTC.

V and J are TRBV7-9 and TRBJ2-3; 7 nucleotides align to TRBD1. The germline CDR1 and CDR2 sequences are SEHNR and FQNEAQ (reference sequence). This CDR3 spans 15 amino acids. V trimming: 6 bases; J trimming: 3 bases; junction bases outside the gene matches: 9. The CDR3 here is CASSILGGDTDTQYF. For the CDR3, the DNA is TGTGCCAGCAGTATACTAGGGGGCGATACAGATACGCAGTATTTT.

This clone occurred once. The chain employs TRBV28 and TRBJ1-2, with D maybe TRBD1 (5 bases). Germline V lookup: CDR1 MDHEN, CDR2 SYDVKM. Deletions cut 4 bases from V and 0 bases from J, with 12 bases between. This CDR3 region has 15 residues. The DNA for the CDR3 is TGTGCCAGCAGTTCACAGGTTCGCGCTAACTATGGCTACACCTTC. Amino acid sequence: CASSSQVRANYGYTF.

This clone is a singleton in its sample. The chain links TRBV5-1 to TRBJ2-3, with 7 positions matching TRBD1. V dropped 9 bases and J dropped 3; count of bases not matched to a gene: 10. CDR3 length: 14 amino acids. Germline V gene data show CDR1 as SGHRS and CDR2 as YFSETQ. Here the CDR3 reads CATAPGQPTDTQYF. The CDR3 nucleotides read TGCGCCACTGCACCGGGACAGCCTACAGATACGCAGTATTTT. The full variable domain, with the rest looked up from reference TRBV5-1 and TRBJ2-3, is KAGVTQTPRYLIKTRGQQVTLSCSPISGHRSVSWYQQTPGQGLQFLFEYFSETQRNKGNFPGRFSGRQFSNSRSEMNVSTLELGDSALYLCATAPGQPTDTQYFGPGTRLTVL.

The chain combines TRBV7-9 with TRBJ2-7; 9 bases align to TRBD2. Germline-derived CDR1 and CDR2 are SEHNR and FQNEAQ (reference sequence). The trim removed 4 bases at V and 4 bases at J, leaving 5 bases unmatched. The CDR3 length is 14 residues. CDR3: CASSWASGNYEQYF. CDR3 sequence (DNA): TGTGCCAGCAGCTGGGCTAGCGGGAATTACGAGCAGTACTTC.

This rearrangement joins TRBV19 to TRBJ2-6; D might be TRBD1 (6 bases). The CDR3 is made up of 14 amino acids. V was pared by 6 bases and J by 2 bases, with 8 bases between. Germline V gene sequence: CDR1 LNHDA, CDR2 SQIVND (reference sequence). The CDR3 region has the DNA TGTGCCAGTAGGGCAGGGGCTGGGGCCAACGTCCTGACTTTC. It yields the protein CASRAGAGANVLTF.

V and J are TRBV29-1 and TRBJ2-2; 10 bases are a match to TRBD1. V was pared by 4 bases and J by 7 bases, with 6 bases of the junction left unmatched. Germline lookup yields CDR1 SQVTM and CDR2 ANQGSEA. The CDR3 extends over 14 amino acids. As DNA, the CDR3 is TGCAGCGTTGGCAGACAGGGGGCAATCGGGGAGCTGTTTTTT. Protein sequence: CSVGRQGAIGELFF.